This T cell receptor (beta chain) was captured in a study of T cells in Graves' hyperthyroidism and ophthalmopathy. It was RNA transcripts that yielded the amplified TCR beta CDR3 regions. First-round RT-PCR of the TCR CDR3 relied on the HTBI primer set. In TCRdb, the multiplex PCR reads were re-called with MiXCR into one record per CDR3 protein. Of 450,000 to 500,000 distinct CDR3 sequences in the sample, under 25% are singletons; the top ten hold about 49%. V lost 6 bases and J lost 2, with 14 bases in between. The CDR3 consists of 15 residues. Per germline, CDR1 MNHEY and CDR2 SMNVEV (reference sequence).

Sequencing input: blood. The TCR was taken from a woman between 65 and 79 years old with Graves' ophthalmopathy. The rearrangement links TRBV27 to TRBJ2-1; tentatively, D is TRBD2 (6 bases). This chain's CDR3 is CASRDFGSTYNEQFF. CDR3 nucleotides: TGTGCCAGCAGGGATTTCGGGAGTACCTACAATGAGCAGTTCTTC.